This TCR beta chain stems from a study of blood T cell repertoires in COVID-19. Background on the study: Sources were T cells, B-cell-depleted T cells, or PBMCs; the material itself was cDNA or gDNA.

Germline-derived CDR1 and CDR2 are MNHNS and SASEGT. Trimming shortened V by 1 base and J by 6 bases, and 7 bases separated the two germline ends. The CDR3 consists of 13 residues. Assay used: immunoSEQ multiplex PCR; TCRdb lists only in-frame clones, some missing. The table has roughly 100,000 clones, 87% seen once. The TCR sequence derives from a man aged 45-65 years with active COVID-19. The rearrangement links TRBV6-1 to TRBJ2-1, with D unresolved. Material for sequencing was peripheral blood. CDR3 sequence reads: CASSEVQINEQFF. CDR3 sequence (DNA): TGTGCCAGCAGTGAAGTACAGATCAATGAGCAGTTCTTC.